The 30 T cell receptor beta chains below all came from one sample that was sequenced in a study of graft-versus-host responses after intestinal transplantation. For these receptors, no antigen is known. The protocol was immunoSEQ multiplex PCR, while the TCRdb copy is restricted to in-frame clones and leaves out a portion. The sample lists 40,000 to 60,000 clones, about four fifths seen once, with approximately 0.46% in the top ten. The sample was unstimulated CD4+ T cells sorted from spleen or lymph node cells, taken before transplant. All receptors come from a human donor who was the organ donor for an intestinal transplant.

There are a few counts of this clone. This chain uses TRBV30 with TRBJ1-5; D perhaps matches TRBD1 (6 bases). The CDR3 is 12 amino acids. Germline V lookup: CDR1 GTSNPN, CDR2 SVGIG (reference sequence). Trimming removed 8 bases at V and 7 bases at J, with 15 bases between. CDR3 residues: CALGRGGQPQHF. CDR3 nucleotide sequence: TGTGCCCTTGGAAGGGGGGGACAGCCCCAGCATTTT. Combining the CDR3 with reference TRBV30 and TRBJ1-5 gives the whole variable domain SQTIHQWPATLVQPVGSPLSLECTVEGTSNPNLYWYRQAAGRGLQLLFYSVGIGQISSEVPQNLSASRPQDRQFILSSKKLLLSDSGFYLCALGRGGQPQHFGDGTRLSIL.

J is TRBJ1-2 and V is TRBV6-9, with TRBD1 matching over 9 bases. There are 15 residues in the CDR3. V trimming: 6 bases; J trimming: 6 bases; junction bases outside the gene matches: 11. The V gene's germline CDR1 is MNHGY and CDR2 SVAAGI. CDR3 in amino acids: CASSQPGTGRDGYTF. Written as DNA, the CDR3 is TGTGCCAGCAGCCAACCCGGGACAGGGAGAGATGGCTACACCTTC.

The V gene is TRBV2, the J gene TRBJ1-6, with D unresolved. The germline V gene has CDR1 SNHLY and CDR2 FYNNEI. The CDR3 covers 13 residues. V was shortened by 5 bases and J by 13 bases, with 15 bases between the two germline ends. CDR3 sequence: CASSIGRPYPLHF. The CDR3 DNA reads TGTGCCAGCAGTATCGGACGCCCATATCCCCTCCACTTT.

V gene TRBV5-1 combines with J gene TRBJ2-3; maybe TRBD1 (6 bases). V lost 4 bases and J 0 bases, leaving 12 bases between the germline ends. The germline V gene encodes CDR1 SGHRS and CDR2 YFSETQ. The CDR3 contains 15 residues. CDR3: CASSLRTASTDTQYF. CDR3 in DNA: TGCGCCAGCAGCCTACGGACAGCCAGCACAGATACGCAGTATTTT.

The chain couples TRBV2 to TRBJ1-5, with D uncertain. The V and J ends lost 7 bases and 6 bases respectively, with 13 bases between them. The CDR3 length is 13 residues. Germline V gene sequence: CDR1 SNHLY, CDR2 FYNNEI. The CDR3 protein is CASNSHRGQPQHF. The CDR3 DNA is TGTGCCAGCAACTCCCATCGGGGTCAGCCCCAGCATTTT.

This chain connects TRBV6-5 to TRBJ1-1, with 7 bases that match TRBD1. Germline V lookup: CDR1 MNHEY, CDR2 SVGAGI. This CDR3 has 15 amino acids. The V and J ends lost 6 bases and 6 bases, in that order; junction bases with no gene match: 13. This CDR3 is CASSRQGTGHAEAFF. The DNA of the CDR3 is TGTGCCAGCAGCAGACAGGGAACGGGACATGCTGAAGCTTTCTTT.

The CDR3 DNA sequence: TGTGCCAGCAGCTTCCGGGGGTCGAGCACAGATACGCAGTATTTT. Amino acids: CASSFRGSSTDTQYF. This sequence joins TRBV13 and TRBJ2-3; a weak D match, TRBD2 (6 bases). Germline V gene data show CDR1 as PRHDT and CDR2 as FYEKMQ (reference sequence). The CDR3 is made up of 15 amino acids. Between the trimmed V and J ends, which lost 3 bases and 0 bases, there was a span of 10 bases.

The chain has TRBV5-1 and TRBJ2-5; D is perhaps TRBD2 (5 bases). The V gene lost 3 bases and the J gene lost 0 bases, with 12 bases spanning the gap. Germline V gene data show CDR1 as SGHRS and CDR2 as YFSETQ. This CDR3 has 15 residues. CDR3 DNA sequence: TGCGCCAGCAGCTCAGCGGAATACTACCAAGAGACCCAGTACTTC. It specifies CASSSAEYYQETQYF.

J is TRBJ2-1 and V is TRBV2; TRBD1 might be the D (6 bases). Trimming removed 6 bases from V and 4 bases from J, with 16 bases in between. This CDR3 region has 15 residues. Germline CDR1 and CDR2: SNHLY and FYNNEI. CDR3 amino acids: CASRRTVTLYNEQFF. CDR3 in DNA: TGTGCCAGCAGGCGGACAGTAACTTTATACAATGAGCAGTTCTTC.

This chain links TRBV25-1 with TRBJ2-5; a possible D gene is TRBD2 (6 bases). The J call could be wrong; TRBJ2-7 is a better fit for the DNA end. Germline CDR1 and CDR2: MGHDK and SYGVNS. This CDR3 is 14 amino acids long. The CDR3 reads CASSPPGRYGEQYF. CDR3 coding DNA: TGTGCCAGCAGTCCCCCGGGGAGGTACGGCGAGCAGTACTTC.

CDR3: CASSLVVLAGGPDTQYF. Here the CDR3 DNA reads TGTGCCAGCAGCTTAGTCGTCCTAGCGGGAGGGCCAGATACGCAGTATTTT. This sequence joins TRBV7-2 and TRBJ2-3, with 12 bases identical to TRBD2. The CDR3 runs 17 residues. Trimming removed 1 base from V and 4 bases from J; junction bases left unmatched: 6. The germline V gene has CDR1 SGHTA and CDR2 FQGNSA.

This chain joins TRBV7-3 and TRBJ2-7; TRBD1 aligns across 7 bases. Germline assignment: CDR1 SGHTA and CDR2 FQGTGA. The CDR3 extends over 14 amino acids. V was pared by 7 bases and J by 0 bases, with 6 bases of the junction left unmatched. The CDR3 loop is CASNPTGLSYEQYF. CDR3 DNA sequence: TGTGCCAGCAACCCGACAGGGCTCTCCTACGAGCAGTACTTC.

The CDR3 DNA follows: TGTGCCAGCAGCCCCCCGGGACTAGCGGGGGTGCGGGACATATACAATGAGCAGTTCTTC. Encoded protein: CASSPPGLAGVRDIYNEQFF. V and J are TRBV11-3 and TRBJ2-1; 14 nucleotides agree with TRBD2. This CDR3 is 20 amino acids long. J gave up 4 bases and V 5 bases, and 16 bases lay outside the gene matches. Germline CDR1 is SGHNT and CDR2 is YENEEA.

This clone occurred a few times. CDR3 protein: CASSLVGGSTDTQYF. For the CDR3, the DNA is TGCGCCAGCAGCTTGGTTGGGGGGAGCACAGATACGCAGTATTTT. This chain connects TRBV5-1 to TRBJ2-3, with D perhaps TRBD2 (6 bases). Between the trimmed V and J ends, which lost 0 bases and 0 bases, there was a span of 8 bases. CDR1 and CDR2 (germline): SGHRS, YFSETQ. The CDR3 has 15 residues.

The chain combines TRBV18 with TRBJ2-7; 10 bases are shared with TRBD2. Germline CDR1 is KGHSH and CDR2 is LQKENI. The V segment lost 1 base and the J segment 6 bases; nucleotides outside the gene matches: 12. This CDR3 is built from 17 residues. The chain's CDR3 is CASSPLPLTSGKSEQYF. The CDR3 DNA reads as TGTGCCAGCTCACCACTCCCCCTTACTAGCGGGAAAAGCGAGCAGTACTTC.

Regarding this clone: Other DNA variants within this sample encode the same CDR3. This chain links TRBV5-8 with TRBJ2-3; D may match TRBD1 or TRBD2 (6 bases each). CDR3 size: 14 residues. Between the trimmed V and J ends, which lost 1 base and 2 bases, there was a span of 8 bases. Germline CDR1 is SGHTS and CDR2 is YDEGEE. The CDR3 nucleotides read TGTGCCAGCAGCTTGTGGGGGGCCACAGATACGCAGTATTTT. Translation gives CASSLWGATDTQYF.

This clone was detected once. CDR3 nucleotides: TGTGCCAGCAGTTCCTTGGGGGGGGGCAATCAGCCCCAGCATTTT. As protein: CASSSLGGGNQPQHF. The chain links TRBV27 to TRBJ1-5, with D maybe TRBD1 (5 bases). V shed 4 bases and J shed 2 bases, with 12 bases lying between them. CDR3 length: 15 residues. Germline CDR1 MNHEY, CDR2 SMNVEV (reference sequence).

The chain employs TRBV6-6 and TRBJ2-2; 9 bases fit TRBD2. V was clipped by 5 bases and J by 5 bases; unmatched bases: 6. The length of the CDR3 is 15 residues. Germline V gene sequence: CDR1 MNHNY, CDR2 SVGAGI (reference sequence). CDR3 DNA sequence: TGTGCCAGCAGTCCCCCTAGCGGGGATACCGGGGAGCTGTTTTTT. Amino acids: CASSPPSGDTGELFF.

The V and J genes are TRBV5-6 and TRBJ1-1; no clear D. V lost 2 bases to trimming and J lost 0 bases, with 17 bases between them. The CDR3 contains 17 residues. The germline gives CDR1 SGHDT, CDR2 YYEEEE. The CDR3 protein is CASSFWRSRLMNTEAFF. Here the CDR3 DNA reads TGTGCCAGCAGCTTCTGGCGATCCCGTCTTATGAACACTGAAGCTTTCTTT.

The CDR3 coding sequence is TGTGCCAGCAGCCCTGCGAACACTGAAGCTTTCTTT. As protein: CASSPANTEAFF. V and J are TRBV7-2 and TRBJ1-1; D gene uncertain. The germline gives CDR1 SGHTA, CDR2 FQGNSA. Between the trimmed V and J ends, which lost 5 bases and 1 base, there was a span of 5 bases. This CDR3 has 12 residues.

The J gene is TRBJ1-1, the V gene TRBV11-3; D is ambiguous. V gave up 1 base and J gave up 7 bases, with 4 bases separating them. The germline gives CDR1 SGHNT, CDR2 YENEEA. The length of the CDR3 is 11 residues. CDR3 DNA sequence: TGTGCCAGCAGCTTAGCAGGTGAAGCTTTCTTT. Translation gives CASSLAGEAFF.

The chain is built from TRBV5-4 and TRBJ1-6; no clear D gene. Germline CDR1 reads SGHNT; CDR2 reads YYREEE (reference sequence). The CDR3 sequence is 16 residues long. Trimming took 3 bases from V and 7 from J, leaving 17 bases between them. The DNA for the CDR3 is TGTGCCAGCAGCTCCGTACCGGAGCCTTGGAATTCACCCCTCCACTTT. Its translation: CASSSVPEPWNSPLHF.

This clone was detected only once. This rearrangement joins TRBV30 to TRBJ1-5, with 11 nucleotides matching TRBD1. Germline CDR1 reads GTSNPN; CDR2 reads SVGIG (reference sequence). This CDR3 has 18 amino acids. J was trimmed by 3 bases and V by 5 bases; bases with no gene match: 15. In DNA form, the CDR3 reads TGTGCCTGGGGTCGGGACAGGGGGTTCTCTCTGAACAATCAGCCCCAGCATTTT. As protein: CAWGRDRGFSLNNQPQHF.

V and J are TRBV5-6 and TRBJ1-1; weak D call: TRBD1 (5 bases). V dropped 4 bases and J dropped 4 bases, with 11 bases sitting between them. Germline lookup yields CDR1 SGHDT and CDR2 YYEEEE. CDR3 size: 13 residues. CDR3 DNA: TGTGCCAGCAGCCCTCGGACACTCACTGAAGCTTTCTTT. Translated: CASSPRTLTEAFF.

The gene calls are TRBV11-3 and TRBJ2-7, with a weak D call TRBD2 (7 bases). V shed 5 bases and J shed 6 bases, with 20 bases lying between them. CDR1 and CDR2 from the germline V gene are SGHNT and YENEEA. The CDR3 has 15 amino acids. The CDR3 is CASSQGGGRVPEQYF. CDR3 bases: TGTGCCAGCAGCCAAGGGGGAGGGAGAGTACCCGAGCAGTACTTC.

The gene calls are TRBV19 and TRBJ1-5; D possibly corresponds to TRBD1 (6 bases). Germline values: CDR1 LNHDA, CDR2 SQIVND (reference sequence). The CDR3 sequence is 15 residues long. Between the trimmed V and J ends, which lost 3 bases and 3 bases, there was a span of 12 bases. This CDR3 is CASSIRDTNNQPQHF. DNA of the CDR3: TGTGCCAGTAGTATCCGGGACACAAACAATCAGCCCCAGCATTTT.

This chain connects TRBV11-3 to TRBJ2-1; unclear D gene. Germline loops: CDR1 SGHNT, CDR2 YENEEA. The CDR3 covers 16 residues. V was shortened by 2 bases and J by 0 bases, with 11 bases between the two germline ends. The CDR3 is CASSLHSISSYNEQFF. DNA of the CDR3: TGTGCCAGCAGCTTACATTCAATCAGCTCCTACAATGAGCAGTTCTTC.

The chain recombines TRBV5-1 with TRBJ1-1; D perhaps matches TRBD1 (5 bases). CDR1 is SGHRS, CDR2 YFSETQ, per germline. This CDR3 comprises 15 residues. Trimming removed 3 bases from V and 0 bases from J, with 12 bases in between. DNA for the CDR3: TGCGCCAGCAGCTCGGGAGGGGCCCTGAACACTGAAGCTTTCTTT. Translating it yields CASSSGGALNTEAFF.

The chain has TRBV6-1 and TRBJ1-1, with TRBD1 as a possible D gene (5 bases). Deletions cut 6 bases from V and 1 base from J, with 9 bases between. This CDR3 has 13 residues. CDR1 and CDR2 from the germline V gene are MNHNS and SASEGT. The CDR3 sequence: CASRLTGNTEAFF. The CDR3 nucleotides are TGTGCCAGCAGGCTTACAGGGAACACTGAAGCTTTCTTT.

The chain links TRBV11-2 to TRBJ2-2; 7 nucleotides agree with TRBD1. CDR1 SGHAT and CDR2 FQNNGV come from the germline V gene. The CDR3 contains 15 residues. The V gene end was trimmed by 6 bases and the J gene end by 6 bases; junction bases not matched to a gene: 10. Here the CDR3 reads CASRGTAGLAGELFF. CDR3 in DNA: TGTGCCAGCAGGGGGACAGCAGGGTTGGCCGGGGAGCTGTTTTTT.